The next 27 T cell receptor beta chains were all read from a single sample in a study of blood T cell repertoires in COVID-19. Assay: immunoSEQ multiplex PCR; the TCRdb copy retains only in-frame clones and omits some. The sample consists of about 170,000 clones, 80% to 90% of them appearing once. Sample: peripheral blood. The receptors stem from a woman of 80 years or more with COVID-19, enrolled during active disease.

V usage is TRBV9 and J usage is TRBJ2-5; unclear D gene. Germline loops: CDR1 SGDLS, CDR2 YYNGEE. The CDR3 has 14 residues. Trimming left V 3 bases short and J 5 bases short, with 14 bases between. CDR3 region: CASSAFWSRETQYF. CDR3 nucleotide sequence: TGTGCCAGCAGCGCCTTCTGGAGTCGGGAGACCCAGTACTTC.

This chain links TRBV6-5 with TRBJ1-5; 7 bases align to TRBD1. The CDR3 loop spans 13 amino acids. J was trimmed by 5 bases and V by 5 bases; bases with no gene match: 3. Germline loops: CDR1 MNHEY, CDR2 SVGAGI. CDR3 sequence (DNA): TGTGCCAGCAGTACTACAGGGGATCAGCCCCAGCATTTT. Protein sequence: CASSTTGDQPQHF.

The gene calls are TRBV10-3 and TRBJ1-1; 8 bases are shared with TRBD1. V lost 6 bases, J lost 5 bases, and 5 bases stayed unmatched. CDR3 length: 13 residues. Germline loops: CDR1 ENHRY, CDR2 SYGVKD. Written as DNA, the CDR3 is TGTGCCATCAGGGACAGGGAGATGACTGAAGCTTTCTTT. This sequence encodes CAIRDREMTEAFF.

This chain links TRBV5-1 with TRBJ2-5; tentative D call: TRBD2 (5 bases). Germline CDR1 and CDR2: SGHRS and YFSETQ. The CDR3 is 14 residues long. Trimming cost V 1 base and J 2 bases, with 9 bases left between them. The CDR3 bases are TGCGCCAGCAGCTTGATGCCGGGGCAAGAGACCCAGTACTTC. Its protein product is CASSLMPGQETQYF.

This chain links TRBV4-1 with TRBJ2-7, with 11 bases aligning to TRBD1. This CDR3 region has 13 residues. J was trimmed by 7 bases and V by 6 bases; bases with no gene match: 5. Per germline, CDR1 MGHRA and CDR2 YSYEKL. CDR3 in amino acids: CASSWTGGWEQYF. The CDR3 DNA reads TGCGCCAGCAGTTGGACAGGGGGCTGGGAGCAGTACTTC.

The V and J genes are TRBV11-3 and TRBJ2-7; 11 bases are a match to TRBD1. Germline V CDR1 and CDR2: SGHNT, YENEEA. This CDR3 contains 16 residues. V dropped 4 bases and J dropped 5; count of bases not matched to a gene: 10. CDR3 amino acids: CASSSGQGAEWDEQYF. The DNA of the CDR3 is TGTGCCAGCAGCTCCGGACAGGGGGCGGAATGGGACGAGCAGTACTTC.

Written as DNA, the CDR3 is TGTGCCATCGGTGCAGGGGGAACTGAAGCTTTCTTT. It specifies CAIGAGGTEAFF. The chain uses TRBV10-3 and TRBJ1-1; TRBD1 aligns across 7 bases. This CDR3 is 12 amino acids long. Germline values: CDR1 ENHRY, CDR2 SYGVKD. Losses at the gene ends were 8 bases for V and 5 bases for J; bases not matched to a gene: 5.

The chain couples TRBV9 to TRBJ2-3; D is possibly TRBD2 (5 bases). Between the trimmed V and J ends, which lost 4 bases and 2 bases, there was a span of 17 bases. Germline-derived CDR1 and CDR2 are SGDLS and YYNGEE. The CDR3 sequence is 16 residues long. The chain's CDR3 is CASSPRGKESTDTQYF. The CDR3 DNA reads TGTGCCAGCAGCCCCCGAGGGAAGGAATCCACAGATACGCAGTATTTT.

The rearrangement uses TRBV19 and TRBJ2-5; TRBD2 aligns across 9 bases. J was trimmed by 2 bases and V by 5 bases; bases with no gene match: 12. The CDR3 is 17 residues long. Per the germline V gene, CDR1 is LNHDA and CDR2 is SQIVND (reference sequence). The CDR3 coding sequence is TGTGCCAGTAGTGCCTCCTGGGGACTAGCTCTACAAGAGACCCAGTACTTC. Its protein is CASSASWGLALQETQYF.

The V and J genes are TRBV19 and TRBJ2-2; the D gene is possibly TRBD1 (5 bases). Trimming shortened V by 4 bases and J by 1 base, and 7 bases separated the two germline ends. Looked up from germline, CDR1 is LNHDA and CDR2 is SQIVND (reference sequence). The CDR3 covers 14 residues. This chain's CDR3 is CASSSTGNTGELFF. The DNA for the CDR3 is TGTGCCAGTAGTAGTACAGGGAACACCGGGGAGCTGTTTTTT.

The chain joins TRBV6-2 or TRBV6-3 to TRBJ2-7; possibly TRBD1 for D (5 bases). The CDR3 loop spans 12 amino acids. V was pared by 2 bases and J by 4 bases, with 6 bases between. CDR1 is MNHEY, CDR2 SVGEGT, per germline. This CDR3 is CASSYHRYEQYF. The DNA for the CDR3 is TGTGCCAGCAGTTACCACAGGTACGAGCAGTACTTC.

The V call is TRBV6-5, the J call TRBJ1-2, with D unclear. The germline gives CDR1 MNHEY, CDR2 SVGAGI. This CDR3 region has 15 residues. The ends were cut back, 7 bases at V and 3 bases at J, with 18 bases in the middle. The CDR3 sequence is CASIHARGEDYGYTF. The CDR3 nucleotides read TGTGCCAGCATCCACGCCCGGGGTGAGGACTATGGCTACACCTTC.

There are a few counts of this clone. The V gene is TRBV2, the J gene TRBJ1-1; 7 positions agree with TRBD1. V trimming: 8 bases; J trimming: 2 bases; junction bases outside the gene matches: 5. The CDR3 extends over 13 amino acids. CDR1 is SNHLY and CDR2 is FYNNEI in the germline V gene. The CDR3 sequence is CASQGGPNTEAFF. CDR3 DNA sequence: TGTGCCAGCCAGGGGGGACCTAACACTGAAGCTTTCTTT.

The rearrangement links TRBV6-4 to TRBJ2-7; 7 bases line up with TRBD2. Trimming at V came to 11 bases and at J to 0 bases, leaving 13 bases not matched to a gene. CDR3 length equals 15 residues. CDR1 and CDR2 (germline): MRHNA, SNTAGT. CDR3 sequence reads: CAFPRSGARSYEQYF. CDR3 nucleotide sequence: TGTGCCTTCCCCCGGAGCGGGGCCCGCTCCTACGAGCAGTACTTC.

V and J are TRBV10-3 and TRBJ2-2, with 9 bases identical to TRBD2. V lost 7 bases and J lost 4; bases outside the gene matches: 4. The CDR3 is 14 residues long. CDR1 and CDR2 from the germline V gene are ENHRY and SYGVKD. The CDR3 spells CAIKGTSITGELFF. CDR3 bases: TGTGCCATCAAGGGGACTAGCATCACCGGGGAGCTGTTTTTT.

This clone occurred a few times. Other DNA sequences within the sample encode an identical CDR3. V gene TRBV5-1 combines with J gene TRBJ1-1; 7 bases are shared with TRBD1. This CDR3 region has 14 residues. With V trimmed by 2 bases and J by 1 base, 2 bases remained unmatched. Germline V gives CDR1 SGHRS, CDR2 YFSETQ. The CDR3 sequence: CASSLRQGNTEAFF. The CDR3 nucleotides are TGCGCCAGCAGCTTACGACAGGGGAACACTGAAGCTTTCTTT.

The rearrangement joins TRBV7-2 to TRBJ2-7; D not certain. The CDR3 is 11 amino acids. V was cut by 5 bases and J by 2 bases, with 4 bases left in between. The germline gives CDR1 SGHTA, CDR2 FQGNSA. The CDR3 region is CASSPAYEQYF. The CDR3 nucleotides are TGTGCCAGCAGCCCCGCCTACGAGCAGTACTTC.

The genes are TRBV19 and TRBJ2-7, with D perhaps matching TRBD1 (5 bases). Germline CDR1 reads LNHDA; CDR2 reads SQIVND (reference sequence). The CDR3 has 12 amino acids. The germline V and J ends were trimmed by 9 bases and 2 bases, with 11 bases remaining between them. Here the CDR3 reads CASGQRAYEQYF. The CDR3 region has the DNA TGTGCCAGCGGACAACGAGCCTACGAGCAGTACTTC. Drawing the rest from reference TRBV19 and TRBJ2-7, the complete variable domain is DGGITQSPKYLFRKEGQNVTLSCEQNLNHDAMYWYRQDPGQGLRLIYYSQIVNDFQKGDIAEGYSVSREKKESFPLTVTSAQKNPTAFYLCASGQRAYEQYFGPGTRLTVT.

The V gene is TRBV5-1, the J gene TRBJ2-5; D gene unclear. CDR1 and CDR2 (germline): SGHRS, YFSETQ. V was shortened by 0 bases and J by 3 bases, with 12 bases between the two germline ends. The CDR3 has 15 amino acids. This chain's CDR3 is CASSLVSGWEETQYF. Here the CDR3 DNA reads TGCGCCAGCAGCTTGGTGTCGGGTTGGGAAGAGACCCAGTACTTC.

The chain is built from TRBV7-2 and TRBJ2-3; TRBD2 aligns across 9 bases. Germline-derived CDR1 and CDR2 are SGHTA and FQGNSA. V shed 1 base and J 0 bases; nucleotides not matched to a gene: 8. The CDR3 is 18 residues long. This chain's CDR3 is CASSLGWRGGTSTDTQYF. The CDR3 nucleotides read TGTGCCAGCAGCTTAGGGTGGCGGGGGGGCACCAGCACAGATACGCAGTATTTT.

Only a few counts were recorded for this clone. V gene TRBV18 combines with J gene TRBJ2-7, with 9 bases identical to TRBD2. Per the germline V gene, CDR1 is KGHSH and CDR2 is LQKENI. J gave up 4 bases and V 6 bases, and 7 bases lay outside the gene matches. This CDR3 spans 14 amino acids. CDR3 sequence reads: CASSSASGNYEQYF. DNA of the CDR3: TGTGCCAGCTCCTCTGCTAGCGGGAATTACGAGCAGTACTTC.

CDR3 nucleotides: TGCGCCAGCGGACAGCGGGGACTAGCGGGAGTCCAGACCCAGTACTTC. This encodes CASGQRGLAGVQTQYF. The chain uses TRBV5-1 and TRBJ2-5; 14 bases match TRBD2. J gave up 6 bases and V 7 bases, and 11 bases lay outside the gene matches. The germline V gene has CDR1 SGHRS and CDR2 YFSETQ. This CDR3 is 16 amino acids long. Using reference TRBV5-1 and TRBJ2-5 for the parts outside the CDR3, the full variable domain is KAGVTQTPRYLIKTRGQQVTLSCSPISGHRSVSWYQQTPGQGLQFLFEYFSETQRNKGNFPGRFSGRQFSNSRSEMNVSTLELGDSALYLCASGQRGLAGVQTQYFGPGTRLLVL.

The chain recombines TRBV28 with TRBJ1-4, with D unresolved. The CDR3 extends over 14 amino acids. In germline, CDR1 is MDHEN, CDR2 SYDVKM. Trimming pared 6 bases from V and 7 bases from J, leaving 15 bases between. The CDR3 loop reads CASSLMSPVEKLFF. The CDR3 bases are TGTGCCAGCAGCTTAATGAGCCCCGTTGAAAAACTGTTTTTT.

The V and J genes are TRBV5-4 and TRBJ1-2; the match to TRBD1 covers 9 bases. CDR3 length: 14 residues. The V gene end was trimmed by 0 bases and the J gene end by 8 bases; junction bases not matched to a gene: 5. The germline gives CDR1 SGHNT, CDR2 YYREEE (reference sequence). The CDR3 here is CASSLVGTGRGYTF. Written as DNA, the CDR3 is TGTGCCAGCAGCTTGGTAGGGACAGGGAGAGGCTACACCTTC.

The chain recombines TRBV5-8 with TRBJ2-1, with a possible D match to TRBD1 (6 bases). The CDR3 length is 15 residues. Trimming pared 4 bases from V and 2 bases from J, leaving 13 bases between. Per germline, CDR1 SGHTS and CDR2 YDEGEE. The CDR3 is CASSGYREPYNEQFF. The CDR3 bases are TGTGCCAGCAGCGGCTACAGGGAGCCCTACAATGAGCAGTTCTTC.

The genes are TRBV3-1 (or the pseudogene TRBV3-2) and TRBJ2-6; D not certain. Between the trimmed V and J ends, which lost 1 base and 1 base, there was a span of 14 bases. This CDR3 region has 18 residues. Per germline, CDR1 LGHDT and CDR2 YNNKEL (reference sequence). Here the CDR3 reads CASSQALRLLSGANVLTF. The CDR3 DNA reads TGTGCCAGCAGCCAAGCGCTGCGCCTCTTGTCTGGGGCCAACGTCCTGACTTTC.

This clone has more than one count but fewer than ten. The rearrangement uses TRBV7-9 and TRBJ2-3, with TRBD1 matching over 9 bases. The V gene end was trimmed by 3 bases and the J gene end by 5 bases; junction bases not matched to a gene: 6. Germline CDR1 reads SEHNR; CDR2 reads FQNEAQ (reference sequence). The CDR3 contains 15 residues. CDR3 residues: CASSFTGGAGDTQYF. The CDR3 DNA reads as TGTGCCAGCAGCTTCACAGGGGGCGCGGGAGATACGCAGTATTTT.